A selection of T cell receptor beta chains follows, all from one sample in a study of blood T cells in healthy people across ages. MiXCR, run by TCRdb on the 5' RACE reads, gives a single entry per CDR3 protein. The table lists around 1,900,000 distinct CDR3 sequences, about 39% of them singletons, with roughly 24% in the top ten. Sequences were obtained from blood. The receptor set was obtained from a human donor in good health. The CDR3 runs from the conserved cysteine through the conserved F or W. D genes are given only for firm matches. Clone size is given for some rows only: seen once, a few or many times, or a class if the clone is expanded.

>TRBV28|.|TRBJ1-2|TRBD1
TGTGCCATTGGACAGGGACCCTACGGCTACACCTTC
CAIGQGPYGYTF
>TRBV6-5|few|TRBJ1-2|.
TGTGCCAGCAGTTACTCGCAAGAGGAGGGCTACACCTTC
CASSYSQEEGYTF
>TRBV5-1|few|TRBJ2-3|TRBD2
TGTGCCAGCAGCACCGGGACTAGCGGAGATACGCAGTATTTT
CASSTGTSGDTQYF
>TRBV15|.|TRBJ1-1|TRBD1
TGTGCCACCAGCAGAAGACAGGGCAACACTGAAGCTTTCTTT
CATSRRQGNTEAFF
>TRBV4-3|.|TRBJ2-3|TRBD2
TGCGCCAGCAGCCGAGATTGGGGGGGACTAACCACAGATACGCAGTATTTT
CASSRDWGGLTTDTQYF
>TRBV5-6|.|TRBJ1-2|.
TGTGCCAGCAGCTTGCCCGGGACTCTTGCTAACTATGGCTACACCTTC
CASSLPGTLANYGYTF
>TRBV9|few|TRBJ2-5|.
TGTGCCAGCAGCGTAAACGTTGGGGAGACCCAGTACTTC
CASSVNVGETQYF
>TRBV4-1|.|TRBJ2-3|.
TGCGCCAGCAGCCAAGGGGGGAACGTGTTCACAGATACGCAGTATTTT
CASSQGGNVFTDTQYF
>TRBV7-9|.|TRBJ1-6|.
TGTGCCAGCAGCTTCGATTGGGGATTGGATTCACCCCTCCACTTT
CASSFDWGLDSPLHF
>TRBV9|few|TRBJ1-2|.
TGTGCCAGCAGCGTAGGACGGACTGGAAATGGCTACACCTTC
CASSVGRTGNGYTF
>TRBV7-9|few|TRBJ1-6|.
TGTGCCAGCAGCCCAGAGGTCGGTCTCCACTTT
CASSPEVGLHF
>TRBV5-8|once|TRBJ2-7|.
TGTACCAGCAGCTTGACGGGTGGGGTCTCCTACGAGCAGTACTTC
CTSSLTGGVSYEQYF
>TRBV6-5|.|TRBJ1-6|TRBD1
TGTGCCAGCAGTTCACCCCGGGACAGGGGTGATTCACCCCTCCACTTT
CASSSPRDRGDSPLHF
>TRBV6-6|few|TRBJ2-3|TRBD1
TGTGCCAGCAGTCTTTCAATTGGACAGGCCACAGATACGCAGTATTTT
CASSLSIGQATDTQYF
>TRBV29-1|few|TRBJ2-1|TRBD2
TGCAGCGTTGAGGGGACTATCGGGTTTGAGCAGTTCTTC
CSVEGTIGFEQFF
>TRBV7-2|.|TRBJ1-2|TRBD1
TGTGCCAGCAGACCCGACAGGGACATGGGTGGCTACACCTTC
CASRPDRDMGGYTF
>TRBV6-5|.|TRBJ2-3|TRBD1
TGTGCCAGCAGCCGACAGGGGGAAGATATGCAGTATTTT
CASSRQGEDMQYF
>TRBV12-3/TRBV12-4|.|TRBJ1-1|.
TGTGCCAGCAGTTTGCCCGCAACAAGAGAAGCTTTCTTT
CASSLPATREAFF
>TRBV7-2|.|TRBJ2-3|.
TGTGCCAGCAGCTTTGGGCGGACTAGCACAGATACGCAGTATTTT
CASSFGRTSTDTQYF
>TRBV28|few|TRBJ2-3|TRBD2
TGTGCCAGCAGTTCTCAGGCGGGGGTGTTCACAGATACGCAGTATTTT
CASSSQAGVFTDTQYF
>TRBV25-1|once|TRBJ2-3|TRBD2
TGTGCCAGCAGTGAACGGGGGGTTTTATTGGCGGGGCTAAGCCCCCCCACAGATACGCAGTATTTT
CASSERGVLLAGLSPPTDTQYF
>TRBV7-2|.|TRBJ2-7|.
TGTGCCAGCAGCAGCAGACCAGATCCTCGGGAGCAGTACTTC
CASSSRPDPREQYF